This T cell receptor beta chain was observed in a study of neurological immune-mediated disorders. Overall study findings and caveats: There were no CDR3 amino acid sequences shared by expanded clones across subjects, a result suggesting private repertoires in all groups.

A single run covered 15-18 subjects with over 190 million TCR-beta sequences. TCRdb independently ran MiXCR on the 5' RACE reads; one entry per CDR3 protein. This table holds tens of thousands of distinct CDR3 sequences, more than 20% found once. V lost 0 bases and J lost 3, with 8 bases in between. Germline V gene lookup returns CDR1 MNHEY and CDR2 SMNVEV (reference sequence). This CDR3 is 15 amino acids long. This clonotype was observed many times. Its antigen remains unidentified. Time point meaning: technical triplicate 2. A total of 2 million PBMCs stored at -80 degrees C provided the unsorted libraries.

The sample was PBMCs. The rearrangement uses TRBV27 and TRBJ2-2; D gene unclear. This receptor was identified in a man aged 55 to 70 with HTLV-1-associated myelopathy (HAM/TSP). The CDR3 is CASSLSGSYTGELFF. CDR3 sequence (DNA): TGTGCCAGCAGTTTATCCGGCTCCTACACCGGGGAGCTGTTTTTT.